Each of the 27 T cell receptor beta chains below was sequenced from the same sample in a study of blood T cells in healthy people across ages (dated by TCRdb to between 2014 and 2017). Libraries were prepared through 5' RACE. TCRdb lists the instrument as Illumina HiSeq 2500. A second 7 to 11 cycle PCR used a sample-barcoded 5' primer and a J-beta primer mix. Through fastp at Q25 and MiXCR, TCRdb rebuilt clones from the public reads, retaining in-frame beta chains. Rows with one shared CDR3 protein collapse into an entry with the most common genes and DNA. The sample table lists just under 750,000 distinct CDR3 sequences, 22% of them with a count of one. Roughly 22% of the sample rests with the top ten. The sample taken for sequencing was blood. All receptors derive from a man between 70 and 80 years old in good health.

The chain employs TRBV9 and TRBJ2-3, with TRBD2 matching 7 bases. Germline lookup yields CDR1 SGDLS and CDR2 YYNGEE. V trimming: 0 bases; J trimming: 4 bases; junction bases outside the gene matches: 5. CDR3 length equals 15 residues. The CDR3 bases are TGTGCCAGCAGCGTAGCGGGGGGTGGGTCAGATACGCAGTATTTT. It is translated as CASSVAGGGSDTQYF.

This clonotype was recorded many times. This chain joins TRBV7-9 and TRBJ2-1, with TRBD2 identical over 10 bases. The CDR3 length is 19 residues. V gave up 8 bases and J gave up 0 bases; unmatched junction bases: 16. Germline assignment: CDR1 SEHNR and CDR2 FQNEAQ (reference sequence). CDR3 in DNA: TGTGCCAGCCCTGAGGTTGGACTAGCGGAAGTTAACTCCTACAATGAGCAGTTCTTC. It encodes CASPEVGLAEVNSYNEQFF.

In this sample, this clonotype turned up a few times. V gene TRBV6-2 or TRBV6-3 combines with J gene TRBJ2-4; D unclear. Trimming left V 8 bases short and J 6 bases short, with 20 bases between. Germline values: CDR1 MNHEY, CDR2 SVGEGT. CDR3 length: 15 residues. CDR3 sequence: CASAWAPGETNIQYF. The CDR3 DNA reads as TGTGCCAGCGCGTGGGCCCCCGGAGAGACAAACATTCAGTACTTC.

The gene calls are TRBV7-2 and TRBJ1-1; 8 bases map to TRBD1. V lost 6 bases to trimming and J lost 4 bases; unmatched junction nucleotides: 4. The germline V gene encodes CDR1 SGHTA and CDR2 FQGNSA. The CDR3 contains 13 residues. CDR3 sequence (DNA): TGTGCCAGCAGTAGAGGACAGGGCACTGAAGCTTTCTTT. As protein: CASSRGQGTEAFF.

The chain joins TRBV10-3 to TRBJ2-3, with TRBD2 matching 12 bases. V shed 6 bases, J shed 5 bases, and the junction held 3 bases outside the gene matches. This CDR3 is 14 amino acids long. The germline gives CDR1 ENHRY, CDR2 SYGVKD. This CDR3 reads CAIRTSGSGDTQYF. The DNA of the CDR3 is TGTGCCATCAGGACTAGCGGGAGTGGAGATACGCAGTATTTT.

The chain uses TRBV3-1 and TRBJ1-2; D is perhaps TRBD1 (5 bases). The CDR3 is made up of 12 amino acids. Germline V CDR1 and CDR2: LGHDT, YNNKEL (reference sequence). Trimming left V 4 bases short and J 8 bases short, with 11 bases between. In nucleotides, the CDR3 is TGTGCCAGCAGCCGGCTTGGGGACGGCTACACCTTC. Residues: CASSRLGDGYTF.

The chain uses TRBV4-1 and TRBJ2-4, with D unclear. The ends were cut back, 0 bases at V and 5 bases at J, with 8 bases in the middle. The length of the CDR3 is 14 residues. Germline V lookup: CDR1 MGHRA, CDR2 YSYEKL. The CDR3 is CASSQDSFQNIQYF. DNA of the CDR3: TGCGCCAGCAGCCAAGACAGCTTTCAAAACATTCAGTACTTC.

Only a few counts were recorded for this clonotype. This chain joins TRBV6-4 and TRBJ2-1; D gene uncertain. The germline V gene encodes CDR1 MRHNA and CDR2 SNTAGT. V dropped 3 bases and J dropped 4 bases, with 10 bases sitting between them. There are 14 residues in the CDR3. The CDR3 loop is CASSEEQHYNEQFF. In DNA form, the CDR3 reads TGTGCCAGCAGTGAAGAACAGCATTACAATGAGCAGTTCTTC.

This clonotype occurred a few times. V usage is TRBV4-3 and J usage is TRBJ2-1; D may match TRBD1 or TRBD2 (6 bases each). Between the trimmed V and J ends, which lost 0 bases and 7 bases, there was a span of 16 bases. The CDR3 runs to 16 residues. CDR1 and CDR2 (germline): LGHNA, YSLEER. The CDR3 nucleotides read TGCGCCAGCAGCCAAGATCTAGGGCAGGGGAGGAATGAGCAGTTCTTC. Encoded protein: CASSQDLGQGRNEQFF.

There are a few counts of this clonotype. The CDR3 nucleotides are TGTGCCACCGAGACTAGCTTGGGCCACACGACCCAGTACTTC. Encoded protein: CATETSLGHTTQYF. V usage is TRBV2 and J usage is TRBJ2-1, with 7 nucleotides matching TRBD2. The DNA end lines up better with TRBJ2-5; the J call may be wrong. Germline V gene sequence: CDR1 SNHLY, CDR2 FYNNEI. The CDR3 is 14 residues long.

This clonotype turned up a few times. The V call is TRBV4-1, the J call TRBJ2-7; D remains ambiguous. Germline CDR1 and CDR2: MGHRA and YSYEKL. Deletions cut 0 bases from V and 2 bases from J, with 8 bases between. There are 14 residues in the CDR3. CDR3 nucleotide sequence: TGCGCCAGCAGCCAAGATTACCAGACCTACGAGCAGTACTTC. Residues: CASSQDYQTYEQYF.

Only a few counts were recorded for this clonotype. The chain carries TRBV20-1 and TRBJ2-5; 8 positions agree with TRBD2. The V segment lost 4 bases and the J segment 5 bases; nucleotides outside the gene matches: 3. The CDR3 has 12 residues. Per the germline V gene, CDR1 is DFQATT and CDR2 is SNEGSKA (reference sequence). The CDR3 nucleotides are TGCAGTGCTATCCCGGGGGGGGAGACCCAGTACTTC. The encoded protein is CSAIPGGETQYF.

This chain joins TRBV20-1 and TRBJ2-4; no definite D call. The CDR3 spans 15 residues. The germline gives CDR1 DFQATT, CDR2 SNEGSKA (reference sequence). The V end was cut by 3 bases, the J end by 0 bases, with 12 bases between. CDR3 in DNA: TGCAGTGCTAGTAGGCAGCTTCTAGCCAAAAACATTCAGTACTTC. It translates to CSASRQLLAKNIQYF.

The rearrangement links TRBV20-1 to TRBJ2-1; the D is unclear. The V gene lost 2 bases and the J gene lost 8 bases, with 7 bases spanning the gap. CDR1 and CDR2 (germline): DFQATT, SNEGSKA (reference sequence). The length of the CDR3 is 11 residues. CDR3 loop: CSARQDHEQFF. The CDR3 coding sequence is TGCAGTGCTAGACAGGACCATGAGCAGTTCTTC.

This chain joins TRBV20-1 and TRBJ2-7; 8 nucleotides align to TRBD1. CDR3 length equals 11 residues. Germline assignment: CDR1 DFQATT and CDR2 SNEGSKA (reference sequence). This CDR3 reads CKIDRGYEQYF. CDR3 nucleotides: TGCAAAATAGACAGGGGCTACGAGCAGTACTTC.

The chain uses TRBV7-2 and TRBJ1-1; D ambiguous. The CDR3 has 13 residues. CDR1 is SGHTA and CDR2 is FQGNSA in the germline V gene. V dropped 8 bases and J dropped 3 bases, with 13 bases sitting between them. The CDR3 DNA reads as TGTGCCAGCCTACGCGGGCCGGACACTGAAGCTTTCTTT. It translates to CASLRGPDTEAFF.

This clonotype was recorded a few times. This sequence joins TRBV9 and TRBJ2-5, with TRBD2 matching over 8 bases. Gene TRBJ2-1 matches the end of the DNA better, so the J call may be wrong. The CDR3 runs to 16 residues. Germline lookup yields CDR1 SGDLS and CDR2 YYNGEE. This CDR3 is CASSVVGSGNNNEQFF. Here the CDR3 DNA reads TGTGCCAGCAGCGTAGTAGGTAGCGGGAATAACAATGAGCAGTTCTTC.

In nucleotides, the CDR3 is TGTGCCAGCAGTTCAATCCTTGGGGGAGCTTTCTTT. Residues: CASSSILGGAFF. This chain joins TRBV12-3 or TRBV12-4 and TRBJ1-1; D might be TRBD1 (5 bases). The V end lost 4 bases, the J end lost 10 bases, and 13 bases lay between the germline ends. The CDR3 loop spans 12 amino acids.

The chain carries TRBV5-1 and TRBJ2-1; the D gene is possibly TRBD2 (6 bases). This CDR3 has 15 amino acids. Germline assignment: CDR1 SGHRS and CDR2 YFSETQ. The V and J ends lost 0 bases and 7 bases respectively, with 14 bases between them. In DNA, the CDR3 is TGCGCCAGCAGCTTGGTTCCGGGAGACTTTAATGAGCAGTTCTTC. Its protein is CASSLVPGDFNEQFF.

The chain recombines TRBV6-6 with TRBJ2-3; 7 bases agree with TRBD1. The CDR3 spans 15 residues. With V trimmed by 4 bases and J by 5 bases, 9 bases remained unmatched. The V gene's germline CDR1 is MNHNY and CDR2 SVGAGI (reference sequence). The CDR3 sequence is CASSSTGRIGDTQYF. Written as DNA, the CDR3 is TGTGCCAGCAGTTCGACAGGGCGAATTGGAGATACGCAGTATTTT.

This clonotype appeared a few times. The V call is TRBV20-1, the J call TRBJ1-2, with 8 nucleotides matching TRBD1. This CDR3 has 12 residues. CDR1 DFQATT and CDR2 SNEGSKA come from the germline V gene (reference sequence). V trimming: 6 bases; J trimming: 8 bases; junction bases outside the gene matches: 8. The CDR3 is CSASETGVGYTF. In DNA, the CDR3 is TGCAGTGCCAGCGAGACAGGGGTCGGCTACACCTTC.

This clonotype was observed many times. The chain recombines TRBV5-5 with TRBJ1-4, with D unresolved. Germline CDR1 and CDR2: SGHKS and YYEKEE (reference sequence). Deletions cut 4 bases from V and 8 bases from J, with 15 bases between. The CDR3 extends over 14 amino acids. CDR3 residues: CASSPWVEEEKLFF. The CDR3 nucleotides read TGTGCCAGCAGCCCCTGGGTCGAGGAGGAAAAACTGTTTTTT.

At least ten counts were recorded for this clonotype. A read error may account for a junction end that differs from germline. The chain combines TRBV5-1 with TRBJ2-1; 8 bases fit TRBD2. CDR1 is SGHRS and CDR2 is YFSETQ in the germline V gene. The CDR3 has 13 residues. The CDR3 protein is CASSLPSGNEQFF. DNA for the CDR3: TGTGCCAGCAGCTTGCCTAGCGGGAATGAGCAGTTCTTC.

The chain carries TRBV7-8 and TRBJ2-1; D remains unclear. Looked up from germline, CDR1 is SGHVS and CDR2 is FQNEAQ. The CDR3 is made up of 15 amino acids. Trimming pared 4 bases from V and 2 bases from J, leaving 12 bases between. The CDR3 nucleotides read TGTGCCAGCAGCTCGAGAGAAACCGCCTACAATGAGCAGTTCTTC. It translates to CASSSRETAYNEQFF.

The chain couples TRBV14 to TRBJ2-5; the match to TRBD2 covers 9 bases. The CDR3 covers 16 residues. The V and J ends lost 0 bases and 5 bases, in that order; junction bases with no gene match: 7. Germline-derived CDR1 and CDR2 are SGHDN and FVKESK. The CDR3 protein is CASSQDRIAGVETQYF. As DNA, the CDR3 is TGTGCCAGCAGCCAAGATAGGATAGCGGGGGTGGAGACCCAGTACTTC.

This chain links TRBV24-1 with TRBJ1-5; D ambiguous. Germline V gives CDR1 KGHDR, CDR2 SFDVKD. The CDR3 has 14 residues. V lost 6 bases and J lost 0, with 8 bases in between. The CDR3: CATSPGYSNQPQHF. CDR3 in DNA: TGTGCCACCAGTCCCGGATATAGCAATCAGCCCCAGCATTTT.

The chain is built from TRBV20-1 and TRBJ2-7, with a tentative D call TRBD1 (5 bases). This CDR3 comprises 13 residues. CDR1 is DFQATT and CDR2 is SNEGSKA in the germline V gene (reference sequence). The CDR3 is CSAKKTGFYEQYF. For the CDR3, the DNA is TGCAGCGCCAAAAAAACAGGTTTCTACGAGCAGTACTTC.